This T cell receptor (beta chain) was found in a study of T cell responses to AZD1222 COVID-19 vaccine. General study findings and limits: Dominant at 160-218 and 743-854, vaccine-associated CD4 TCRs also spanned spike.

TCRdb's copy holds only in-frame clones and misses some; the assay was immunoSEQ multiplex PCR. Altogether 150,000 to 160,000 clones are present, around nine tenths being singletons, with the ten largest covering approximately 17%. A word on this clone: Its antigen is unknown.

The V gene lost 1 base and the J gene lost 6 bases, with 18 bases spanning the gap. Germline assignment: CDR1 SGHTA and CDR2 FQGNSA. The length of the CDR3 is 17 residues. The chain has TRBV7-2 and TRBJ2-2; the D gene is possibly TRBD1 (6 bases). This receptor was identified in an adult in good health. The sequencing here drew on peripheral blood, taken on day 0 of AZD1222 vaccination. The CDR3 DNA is TGTGCCAGCAGCTTAGGGGGCATTGGCAGGGGTGCCGGGGAGCTGTTTTTT. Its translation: CASSLGGIGRGAGELFF.